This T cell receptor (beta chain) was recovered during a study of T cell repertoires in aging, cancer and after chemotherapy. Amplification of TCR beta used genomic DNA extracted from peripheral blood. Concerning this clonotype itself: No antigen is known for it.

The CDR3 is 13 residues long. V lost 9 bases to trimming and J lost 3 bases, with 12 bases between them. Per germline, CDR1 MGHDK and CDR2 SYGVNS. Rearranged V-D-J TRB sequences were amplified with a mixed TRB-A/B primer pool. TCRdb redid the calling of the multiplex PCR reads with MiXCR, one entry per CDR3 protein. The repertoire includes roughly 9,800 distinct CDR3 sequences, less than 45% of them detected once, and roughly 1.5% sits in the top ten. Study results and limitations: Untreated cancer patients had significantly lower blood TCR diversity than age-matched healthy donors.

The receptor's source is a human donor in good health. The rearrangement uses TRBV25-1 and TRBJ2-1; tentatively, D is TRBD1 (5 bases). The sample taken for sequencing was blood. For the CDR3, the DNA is TGTGCCAGTCAGGGTATCGTCTACAATGAGCAGTTCTTC. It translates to CASQGIVYNEQFF.